This TCR beta chain was captured in a study of vaccination and CD4 T cells after COVID-19 (dated by TCRdb to the early 2020s). Turning to the overall study: Convalescent patients had a positive SARS-CoV-2 result on nasal swab PCR, and of these patients, several had mild disease and one had severe disease. Post-COVID blood samples from convalescent patients were collected a median of around 100 days after diagnosis, with a range of roughly 30 to 170 days. Six males and four females were included in the convalescent cohort, with two Hispanic individuals, seven Caucasians, two Asians and one multiracial person represented. In 9 to 11 COVID-19 convalescent patients and several infection-naive healthy vaccine recipients, researchers compared the spike-specific CD4+ TCR repertoire from before mRNA vaccination with the repertoire from after. Two doses of either the Pfizer-BioNTech BNT162b2 vaccine (n=8) or the Moderna mRNA-1273 vaccine (n=2) were administered to participants. Post-vaccine blood samples were taken a median of about 72 days after the second vaccine dose, with a range of roughly 14 to 241 days. General study outcomes and caveats: Although the median number of SARS-CoV-2-reactive clonotypes went up from more than 20 after infection to 38 after vaccination, the increase was not significant. In convalescent patients, a median around 90% of post-vaccine SARS-CoV-2-reactive clones were detected only after vaccination, suggesting vaccine-specific priming. The number of convalescent patients in the study was relatively small, and the study did not examine early timepoints following natural infection. Nearly all vaccine-specific clones in convalescent patients (304 of 307) were mono-reactive for SARS-CoV-2 spike rather than cross-reactive with common cold coronaviruses.

Via the germline V gene (reference sequence), CDR1 is GTSNPN and CDR2 SVGIG. V is pared back by 4 bases and J by 4 bases, with 17 bases lying between the germline termini. The CDR3 sequence holds 14 residues, the cysteine and phenylalanine included. CDR3 DNA only is kept here, 42 bases in frame from base 1. Positive SARS-CoV-2 PCR tests in the convalescent patients dated from March to December 2020, before Alpha, Beta and Delta variants emerged in the United States. Ficoll-Paque Plus gradient centrifugation was used to isolate PBMCs from whole blood, and the isolated PBMCs were then either used fresh or cryopreserved at -140C. Receptors were amplified or captured by PCR. These reads were obtained on an Illumina iSeq 100. The study's own analysis went as follows. Non-productive sequences were removed, and CDR3s that did not start with C, did not end with F or W, or were shorter than 7 amino acids were discarded. Similarity between CDR3 sequences was evaluated in R version 3.6.1 using Levenshtein distances (stringdist) and unrooted phylogenetic trees (ape). TCRdb took the public reads, trimmed them with fastp at Q25, ran MiXCR for clone calling and kept in-frame beta chains. Every entry covers one CDR3 protein and lists the most common genes and DNA from its rows. The V and J calls come from TCRdb's annotation, not from the publication. Across this sample there are about 24,000 distinct CDR3 sequences, with roughly 51% seen only once. The ten largest account for roughly 1% of the sample.

Worth noting for this clonotype: Its antigen target is currently unknown. Base qualities were left out, and no much larger clone turns up one base away.

The sequence links TRBV30 to TRBJ2-7, with the D segment identity uncertain. The clonotype was recovered from a human donor who had recovered from COVID-19. The sequenced sample was CD4+ T cells from blood, obtained before SARS-CoV-2 vaccination. Here the CDR3 is given as CAWNKKPQPYEQYF. The DNA sequence reads TGTGCCTGGAACAAGAAACCGCAACCTTACGAGCAGTACTTC.